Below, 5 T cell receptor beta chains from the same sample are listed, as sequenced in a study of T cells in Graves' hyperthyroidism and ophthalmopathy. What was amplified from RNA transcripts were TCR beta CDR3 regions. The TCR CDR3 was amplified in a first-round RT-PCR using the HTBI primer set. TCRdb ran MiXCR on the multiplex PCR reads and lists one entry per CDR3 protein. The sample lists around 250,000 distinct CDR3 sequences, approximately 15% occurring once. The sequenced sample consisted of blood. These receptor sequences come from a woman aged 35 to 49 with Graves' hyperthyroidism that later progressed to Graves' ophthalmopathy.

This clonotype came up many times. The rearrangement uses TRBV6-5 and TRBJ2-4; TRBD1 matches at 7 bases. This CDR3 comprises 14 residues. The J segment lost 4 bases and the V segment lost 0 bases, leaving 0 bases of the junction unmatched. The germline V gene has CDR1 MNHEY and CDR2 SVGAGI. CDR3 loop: CASSYSGQKNIQYF. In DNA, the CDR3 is TGTGCCAGCAGTTACTCGGGACAGAAAAACATTCAGTACTTC.

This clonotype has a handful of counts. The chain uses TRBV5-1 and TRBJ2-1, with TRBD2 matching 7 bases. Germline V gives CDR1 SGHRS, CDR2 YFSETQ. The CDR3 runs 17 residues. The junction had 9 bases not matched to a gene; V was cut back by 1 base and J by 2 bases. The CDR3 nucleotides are TGCGCCAGCAGCTTGCCTCCGAGCGGGGAGCCCTACAATGAGCAGTTCTTC. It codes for CASSLPPSGEPYNEQFF.

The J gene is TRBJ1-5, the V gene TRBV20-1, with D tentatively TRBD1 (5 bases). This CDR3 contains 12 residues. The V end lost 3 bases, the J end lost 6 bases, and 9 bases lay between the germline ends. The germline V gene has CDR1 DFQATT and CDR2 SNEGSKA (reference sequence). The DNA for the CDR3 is TGCAGTGCTAGTCAGGGAGGTCAGCCCCAGCATTTT. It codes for CSASQGGQPQHF.

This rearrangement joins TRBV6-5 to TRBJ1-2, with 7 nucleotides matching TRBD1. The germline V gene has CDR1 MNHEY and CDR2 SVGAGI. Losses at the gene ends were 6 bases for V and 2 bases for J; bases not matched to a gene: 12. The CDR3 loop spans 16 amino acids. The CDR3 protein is CASRYQAGGSNYGYTF. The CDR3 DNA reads TGTGCCAGCAGATATCAGGCAGGGGGTTCGAACTATGGCTACACCTTC.

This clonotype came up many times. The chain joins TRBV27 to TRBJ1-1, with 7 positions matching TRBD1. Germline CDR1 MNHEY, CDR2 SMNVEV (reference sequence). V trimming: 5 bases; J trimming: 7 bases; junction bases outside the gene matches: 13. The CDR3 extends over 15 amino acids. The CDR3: CASSLVGGLVHEAFF. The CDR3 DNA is TGTGCCAGCAGTCTAGTAGGGGGCCTGGTCCATGAAGCTTTCTTT.